This entry lists 17 T cell receptor beta chains sequenced from one sample in a study of identical twins (dated by TCRdb to 2015 to 2016). The library was generated by 5' RACE. TCRdb names Illumina HiSeq 2000 as the instrument used. Using fastp trimming at Q25 and MiXCR clonotype assembly, TCRdb reanalyzed the public sequencing data and kept in-frame beta chains. Rows with a matching CDR3 protein are joined into one entry that keeps the most common DNA and genes. For this sample there are under 1 million distinct CDR3 sequences; more than 9% appear just once. The ten largest make up around 1.5% of the sample. These data were also reused for a study on yellow fever vaccine responses in identical twins.

The sequenced sample consisted of PBMCs. The receptors come from a woman younger than 30 in good health.

This clonotype was observed a few times. The CDR3 sequence is CSAPGSVGYTF. The CDR3 coding sequence is TGCAGTGCTCCGGGGTCGGTCGGCTACACCTTC. The chain uses TRBV20-1 and TRBJ1-2; D is unclear. Deletions cut 5 bases from V and 8 bases from J, with 12 bases between. Germline V CDR1 and CDR2: DFQATT, SNEGSKA (reference sequence). This CDR3 comprises 11 residues.

This clonotype was picked up many times. The rearrangement uses TRBV11-2 and TRBJ2-7; TRBD2 aligns across 9 bases. Per germline, CDR1 SGHAT and CDR2 FQNNGV. CDR3 length: 16 amino acids. V was clipped by 3 bases and J by 4 bases; unmatched bases: 10. The CDR3 protein is CASSLGSGGTLYEQYV. DNA of the CDR3: TGTGCCAGCAGCTTGGGTAGCGGGGGAACACTATACGAGCAGTACGTC.

This clonotype came up many times. The chain employs TRBV19 and TRBJ1-5; weak D call: TRBD1 (5 bases). Germline CDR1 is LNHDA and CDR2 is SQIVND (reference sequence). The CDR3 covers 13 residues. Trimming left V 5 bases short and J 7 bases short, with 12 bases between. The CDR3 region has the DNA TGTGCCAGTAGTCTTTCAGGGACCCAGCCCCAGCATTTT. Its protein product is CASSLSGTQPQHF.

The sample holds a few counts of this clonotype. The chain recombines TRBV24-1 with TRBJ2-1; D is perhaps TRBD2 (6 bases). V lost 4 bases to trimming and J lost 3 bases, with 18 bases between them. The length of the CDR3 is 17 residues. CDR1 and CDR2 (germline): KGHDR, SFDVKD. CDR3 loop: CATSDPGLPSDYNEQFF. The CDR3 DNA follows: TGTGCCACCAGTGACCCCGGACTACCCTCGGACTACAATGAGCAGTTCTTC.

This clonotype was seen more than once but under ten times. The rearrangement uses TRBV3-1 and TRBJ1-1, with D unclear. CDR1 LGHDT and CDR2 YNNKEL come from the germline V gene (reference sequence). Trimming took 4 bases from V and 3 from J, leaving 12 bases between them. This CDR3 has 14 residues. CDR3 protein: CASSRVGRDTEAFF. The CDR3 DNA sequence: TGTGCCAGCAGCCGTGTAGGGAGGGACACTGAAGCTTTCTTT. Full variable domain (rest looked up from reference TRBV3-1 and TRBJ1-1): DTAVSQTPKYLVTQMGNDKSIKCEQNLGHDTMYWYKQDSKKFLKIMFSYNNKELIINETVPNRFSPKSPDKAHLNLHINSLELGDSAVYFCASSRVGRDTEAFFGQGTRLTVV.

This clonotype was seen a handful of times. The rearrangement links TRBV4-2 to TRBJ2-3; 7 nucleotides align to TRBD2. The germline V gene has CDR1 LGHNA and CDR2 YNFKEQ. The CDR3 has 17 amino acids. Trimming cost V 1 base and J 0 bases; bases outside gene matches: 7. DNA of the CDR3: TGTGCCAGCAGCCAAGTGGCGGGGGACTCTAGCACAGATACGCAGTATTTT. Encoded protein: CASSQVAGDSSTDTQYF.

This clonotype was detected a few times. The chain couples TRBV5-1 to TRBJ2-1; 7 nucleotides agree with TRBD2. V lost 1 base, J lost 7 bases, and 23 bases stayed unmatched. Germline V gives CDR1 SGHRS, CDR2 YFSETQ. The CDR3 has 20 residues. In nucleotides, the CDR3 is TGCGCCAGCAGCTTGAGGTTGAGCGGTTCTAGCGGCAAAAAAGGGAATGAGCAGTTCTTC. Encoded protein: CASSLRLSGSSGKKGNEQFF.

The chain combines TRBV12-3 or TRBV12-4 with TRBJ2-4, with D perhaps given as TRBD1 or TRBD2 (5 bases each). V was shortened by 5 bases and J by 0 bases, with 8 bases between the two germline ends. The CDR3 spans 14 residues. The CDR3 DNA sequence: TGTGCCAGCAGTCGGGACCTAGCCAAAAACATTCAGTACTTC. This translates into CASSRDLAKNIQYF.

This chain joins TRBV18 and TRBJ2-7; TRBD2 aligns across 8 bases. Looked up from germline, CDR1 is KGHSH and CDR2 is LQKENI. V shed 2 bases and J 0 bases; nucleotides not matched to a gene: 12. The CDR3 totals 18 residues. In DNA form, the CDR3 reads TGTGCCAGCTCACCAAGACAGAGAGCGGGAGAGAGCTCCTACGAGCAGTACTTC. Translated, it gives CASSPRQRAGESSYEQYF.

This chain links TRBV5-6 with TRBJ2-7; perhaps TRBD1 as D (5 bases). The CDR3 is 14 amino acids. Looked up from germline, CDR1 is SGHDT and CDR2 is YYEEEE. V was cut by 0 bases and J by 2 bases, with 9 bases left in between. DNA of the CDR3: TGTGCCAGCAGCTTGGAGGACATCACCTACGAGCAGTACTTC. This gives the protein CASSLEDITYEQYF.

The chain carries TRBV7-6 and TRBJ2-1; 13 bases are shared with TRBD2. Germline-derived CDR1 and CDR2 are SGHVS and FNYEAQ. The V gene end was trimmed by 5 bases and the J gene end by 7 bases; junction bases not matched to a gene: 8. The CDR3 extends over 16 amino acids. Here the CDR3 DNA reads TGTGCCAGCAGCCTCCGGACTAGCGGGAGTCCAAATGAGCAGTTCTTC. Amino acids: CASSLRTSGSPNEQFF. The variable domain in full, completed from reference TRBV7-6 and TRBJ2-1, reads GAGVSQSPRYKVTKRGQDVALRCDPISGHVSLYWYRQALGQGPEFLTYFNYEAQQDKSGLPNDRFSAERPEGSISTLTIQRTEQRDSAMYRCASSLRTSGSPNEQFFGPGTRLTVL.

This clonotype showed up just a few times. J is TRBJ2-7 and V is TRBV4-1; the D is unclear. Trimming took 0 bases from V and 0 from J, leaving 15 bases between them. CDR3 length: 17 amino acids. Germline V lookup: CDR1 MGHRA, CDR2 YSYEKL. CDR3 sequence: CASSQEDWKGSSYEQYF. The CDR3 DNA reads TGCGCCAGCAGCCAAGAAGATTGGAAGGGCAGCTCCTACGAGCAGTACTTC.

Only a few counts were recorded for this clonotype. The chain uses TRBV7-2 and TRBJ2-1; 11 bases fit TRBD2. The CDR3 has 19 amino acids. Per germline, CDR1 SGHTA and CDR2 FQGNSA. V trimming: 1 base; J trimming: 0 bases; junction bases outside the gene matches: 8. DNA of the CDR3: TGTGCCAGCAGCTTAGGCTTGACTAGCGGGAAGAGCTCCTACAATGAGCAGTTCTTC. Translated: CASSLGLTSGKSSYNEQFF.

This clonotype has only a few counts. The rearrangement uses TRBV20-1 and TRBJ1-3; perhaps TRBD1 as D (5 bases). The CDR3 extends over 14 amino acids. Trimming left V 6 bases short and J 1 base short, with 13 bases between. Germline CDR1 reads DFQATT; CDR2 reads SNEGSKA (reference sequence). The CDR3 coding sequence is TGCAGTGCACTCACTCCAGGGTCTGGAAACACCATATATTTT. This sequence encodes CSALTPGSGNTIYF.

The chain recombines TRBV11-2 with TRBJ2-5, with 7 nucleotides matching TRBD1. The CDR3 consists of 15 residues. Losses at the gene ends were 0 bases for V and 5 bases for J; bases not matched to a gene: 6. The germline V gene has CDR1 SGHAT and CDR2 FQNNGV. This CDR3 is CASSLERGHSETQYF. DNA for the CDR3: TGTGCCAGCAGCTTAGAGAGGGGGCATTCGGAGACCCAGTACTTC.

This clonotype was seen ten or more times. This chain connects TRBV28 to TRBJ2-1; 14 bases agree with TRBD2. V lost 6 bases, J lost 8 bases, and 6 bases stayed unmatched. CDR3 size: 15 residues. Looked up from germline, CDR1 is MDHEN and CDR2 is SYDVKM. DNA for the CDR3: TGTGCCAGCAGACGGACTAGCGGGGGGTTCGATGAGCAGTTCTTC. Encoded protein: CASRRTSGGFDEQFF. Looking up the rest from reference TRBV28 and TRBJ2-1 gives the full variable domain: DVKVTQSSRYLVKRTGEKVFLECVQDMDHENMFWYRQDPGLGLRLIYFSYDVKMKEKGDIPEGYSVSREKKERFSLILESASTNQTSMYLCASRRTSGGFDEQFFGPGTRLTVL.

Concerning this clonotype itself: This may be a read error, as it is one base from a much larger clone. The chain has TRBV7-9 and TRBJ2-1; no definite D call. This CDR3 spans 14 amino acids. CDR1 SEHNR and CDR2 FQNEAQ come from the germline V gene (reference sequence). Trimming pared 1 base from V and 0 bases from J, leaving 4 bases between. This CDR3 reads CASSLGHSYNEQFF. The CDR3 coding sequence is TGTGCCAGCAGCTTAGGTCACTCCTACAATGAGCAGTTCTTC.